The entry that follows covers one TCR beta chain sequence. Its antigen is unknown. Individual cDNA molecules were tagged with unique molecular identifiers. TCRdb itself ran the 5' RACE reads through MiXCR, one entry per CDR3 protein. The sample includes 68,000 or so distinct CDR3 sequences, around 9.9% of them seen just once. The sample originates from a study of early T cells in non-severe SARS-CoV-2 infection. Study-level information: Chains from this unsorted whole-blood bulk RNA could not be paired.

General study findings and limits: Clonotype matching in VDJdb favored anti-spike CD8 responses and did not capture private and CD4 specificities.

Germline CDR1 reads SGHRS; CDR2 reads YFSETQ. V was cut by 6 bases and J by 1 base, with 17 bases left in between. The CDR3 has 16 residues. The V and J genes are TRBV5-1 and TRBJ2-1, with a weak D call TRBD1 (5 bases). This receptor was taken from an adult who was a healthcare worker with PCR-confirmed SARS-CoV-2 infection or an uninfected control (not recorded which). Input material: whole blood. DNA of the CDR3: TGCGCCAGCAACTCAGTAGGGGTGTCATCCTACAATGAGCAGTTCTTC. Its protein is CASNSVGVSSYNEQFF.